The 14 T cell receptor beta chains reported below all come from one sample, sequenced in a study of STAT3 mutations in large granular lymphocyte leukemia. The study, taken as a whole, reports: Every T-LGLL patient had at least one immunodominant TCRbeta clonotype.

Sequenced by immunoSEQ multiplex PCR; TCRdb stores in-frame clones only, minus some. The sample lists about 39,000 clones, about 81% occurring once. The antigens these receptors bind are not known. Material: PBMCs. The source is a human donor with T large granular lymphocyte leukemia. Some clones in this sample may be carry-over from other donors' samples.

The chain has TRBV7-2 and TRBJ2-7; 13 nucleotides align to TRBD2. Looked up from germline, CDR1 is SGHTA and CDR2 is FQGNSA. CDR3 length equals 17 residues. Losses at the gene ends were 6 bases for V and 5 bases for J; bases not matched to a gene: 13. The CDR3 spells CASSRPGLAGTGNEQYF. The CDR3 nucleotides are TGTGCCAGCAGTCGTCCGGGACTAGCGGGGACGGGCAACGAGCAGTACTTC.

This sequence joins TRBV5-5 and TRBJ1-6, with 9 bases lining up with TRBD1. CDR1 and CDR2 (germline): SGHKS, YYEKEE (reference sequence). Trimming removed 4 bases from V and 0 bases from J; junction bases left unmatched: 5. This CDR3 region has 17 residues. CDR3: CASSPGTGSSYNSPLHF. CDR3 in DNA: TGTGCCAGCAGCCCGGGGACAGGGAGCTCCTATAATTCACCCCTCCACTTT.

This rearrangement joins TRBV6-5 to TRBJ2-3, with D possibly TRBD1 on 6 matching bases. The CDR3 totals 14 residues. The ends were cut back, 5 bases at V and 4 bases at J, with 13 bases in the middle. Germline assignment: CDR1 MNHEY and CDR2 SVGAGI. The CDR3 DNA reads TGTGCCAGCAGTAGGCCACAGGGATCAGATACGCAGTATTTT. Translation: CASSRPQGSDTQYF.

V gene TRBV15 combines with J gene TRBJ2-7; no firm D call. Germline V gives CDR1 LNHNV, CDR2 YYDKDF (reference sequence). Trimming shortened V by 6 bases and J by 0 bases, and 9 bases separated the two germline ends. CDR3 length: 13 amino acids. The CDR3 protein is CATRPPSSYEQYV. Here the CDR3 DNA reads TGTGCCACCAGACCACCAAGCTCCTACGAGCAGTACGTC.

This clone was seen more than once but under ten times. The gene calls are TRBV19 and TRBJ1-1, with 7 bases fitting TRBD1. In germline, CDR1 is LNHDA, CDR2 SQIVND (reference sequence). The V gene end was trimmed by 5 bases and the J gene end by 5 bases; junction bases not matched to a gene: 5. The length of the CDR3 is 13 residues. The CDR3 reads CASSRQGVTEAFF. The CDR3 bases are TGTGCCAGTAGTCGACAGGGAGTGACTGAAGCTTTCTTT. Full variable domain (missing parts from reference TRBV19 and TRBJ1-1): DGGITQSPKYLFRKEGQNVTLSCEQNLNHDAMYWYRQDPGQGLRLIYYSQIVNDFQKGDIAEGYSVSREKKESFPLTVTSAQKNPTAFYLCASSRQGVTEAFFGQGTRLTVV.

The rearrangement links TRBV5-1 to TRBJ2-1; D call uncertain. Germline values: CDR1 SGHRS, CDR2 YFSETQ. The ends were cut back, 0 bases at V and 3 bases at J, with 13 bases in the middle. The CDR3 has 16 residues. For the CDR3, the DNA is TGCGCCAGCAGCTTGGCACTTTCCTGGGACTACAATGAGCAGTTCTTC. Protein product: CASSLALSWDYNEQFF. Supplemented by reference TRBV5-1 and TRBJ2-1, the full variable domain reads KAGVTQTPRYLIKTRGQQVTLSCSPISGHRSVSWYQQTPGQGLQFLFEYFSETQRNKGNFPGRFSGRQFSNSRSEMNVSTLELGDSALYLCASSLALSWDYNEQFFGPGTRLTVL.

V and J are TRBV7-2 and TRBJ2-5; D possibly uses TRBD1 or TRBD2 (5 bases each). Trimming pared 1 base from V and 2 bases from J, leaving 11 bases between. The length of the CDR3 is 15 residues. Germline values: CDR1 SGHTA, CDR2 FQGNSA. The chain's CDR3 is CASSLGGTYQETQYF. CDR3 nucleotide sequence: TGTGCCAGCAGCTTAGGGGGGACCTATCAAGAGACCCAGTACTTC. Drawing the rest from reference TRBV7-2 and TRBJ2-5, the complete variable domain is GAGVSQSPSNKVTEKGKDVELRCDPISGHTALYWYRQSLGQGLEFLIYFQGNSAPDKSGLPSDRFSAERTGGSVSTLTIQRTQQEDSAVYLCASSLGGTYQETQYFGPGTRLLVL.

This clone has only one observation. The chain links TRBV19 to TRBJ2-3, with TRBD2 as a possible D gene (7 bases). The CDR3 contains 16 residues. Trimming removed 7 bases from V and 6 bases from J, with 23 bases in between. Per the germline V gene, CDR1 is LNHDA and CDR2 is SQIVND (reference sequence). In DNA, the CDR3 is TGTGCCAGTAACCCCTGGAGGGGGGGGCGCCCCGATACGCAGTATTTT. This gives the protein CASNPWRGGRPDTQYF.

This clone was detected a few times. The rearrangement joins TRBV7-2 to TRBJ1-2; 9 bases fit TRBD1. CDR3 length equals 15 residues. Trimming took 1 base from V and 4 from J; bases not matched to a gene: 4. Germline lookup yields CDR1 SGHTA and CDR2 FQGNSA. Written as DNA, the CDR3 is TGTGCCAGCAGCTTAGTGGGGACAGGGATCTATGGCTACACCTTC. Translating it yields CASSLVGTGIYGYTF.

The CDR3 DNA is TGTGCCAGCAGCGCCCGGACAGGGGGCCCGGAGACCCAGTACTTC. It encodes CASSARTGGPETQYF. The chain employs TRBV7-2 and TRBJ2-5; TRBD1 matches at 11 bases. The V segment lost 5 bases and the J segment 5 bases; nucleotides outside the gene matches: 7. The CDR3 length is 15 residues. CDR1 and CDR2 (germline): SGHTA, FQGNSA. Full variable domain (remainder filled in from reference TRBV7-2 and TRBJ2-5): GAGVSQSPSNKVTEKGKDVELRCDPISGHTALYWYRQSLGQGLEFLIYFQGNSAPDKSGLPSDRFSAERTGGSVSTLTIQRTQQEDSAVYLCASSARTGGPETQYFGPGTRLLVL.

This chain connects TRBV5-4 to TRBJ2-5; D is perhaps TRBD2 (6 bases). The CDR3 loop spans 14 amino acids. Per the germline V gene, CDR1 is SGHNT and CDR2 is YYREEE (reference sequence). Deletions cut 4 bases from V and 2 bases from J, with 12 bases between. Here the CDR3 reads CASSRSGVQETQYF. The CDR3 coding sequence is TGTGCCAGCAGCCGGTCGGGGGTACAAGAGACCCAGTACTTC.

This chain connects TRBV11-2 to TRBJ1-6, with 7 bases identical to TRBD1. This CDR3 has 16 amino acids. Germline V gene sequence: CDR1 SGHAT, CDR2 FQNNGV. V shed 5 bases and J 1 base; nucleotides not matched to a gene: 5. Here the CDR3 reads CASSLNRGSYNSPLHF. The CDR3 DNA reads TGTGCCAGCAGCCTAAACAGGGGTTCCTATAATTCACCCCTCCACTTT.

The gene calls are TRBV27 and TRBJ2-1; the match to TRBD2 covers 8 bases. With 5 bases clipped from V and 0 bases from J, the junction kept 6 bases outside the gene matches. Germline CDR1 and CDR2: MNHEY and SMNVEV (reference sequence). The CDR3 covers 16 residues. The CDR3 sequence is CASSVTGTSSYNEQFF. The CDR3 DNA reads TGTGCCAGCAGTGTAACCGGGACTAGCTCCTACAATGAGCAGTTCTTC.

V and J are TRBV7-2 and TRBJ2-7; 9 positions match TRBD2. Germline V gives CDR1 SGHTA, CDR2 FQGNSA. CDR3 length: 15 amino acids. The V and J ends lost 1 base and 7 bases, in that order; junction bases with no gene match: 8. The CDR3 sequence is CASSLDAGGPYEQYF. The CDR3 region has the DNA TGTGCCAGCAGCTTAGACGCGGGGGGGCCTTATGAGCAGTACTTC.